This is a list of T cell receptor beta chains from one sample in a study of human T cells and chemical hapten exposure. MiXCR, run by TCRdb on the RACE reads, gives a single entry per CDR3 protein. The repertoire includes 300,000 to 400,000 distinct CDR3 sequences, under 9% of them detected once, and 7% to 10% sits in the top ten. The sample here was whole blood, taken in connection with sensitization to the hapten diphenylcyclopropenone (DPC). Receptors originate from a woman aged 18-29 years with alopecia areata. Some clones in this sample may be carry-over from other donors' samples. CDR3s include the opening cysteine and the closing phenylalanine or tryptophan. The D gene is left open where the match is weak. Part of the rows lack a size; the others show once, few, many or a class for expanded clones.

j_gene: TRBJ2-3
abundance: many
v_gene: TRBV7-2
d_gene: TRBD2
CDR3aa: CASSSRLAGGPDTQYF
CDR3nt: TGTGCCAGCAGCTCCCGACTAGCGGGGGGGCCAGATACGCAGTATTTT

j_gene: TRBJ2-2
abundance: few
v_gene: TRBV12-3/TRBV12-4
d_gene: TRBD2
CDR3aa: CASSPGTSRRVQYTGELFF
CDR3nt: TGTGCCAGCAGCCCTGGGACTAGCCGGCGCGTCCAGTATACCGGGGAGCTGTTTTTT

j_gene: TRBJ2-7
abundance: NA
v_gene: TRBV28
d_gene: NA
CDR3aa: CASSFAGSEQYF
CDR3nt: TGTGCCAGCAGTTTCGCGGGTAGCGAGCAGTACTTC

j_gene: TRBJ1-2
abundance: few
v_gene: TRBV7-2
d_gene: NA
CDR3aa: CASSLVSVTRGGYTF
CDR3nt: TGTGCCAGCAGCTTAGTATCTGTAACACGAGGTGGCTACACCTTC

j_gene: TRBJ1-1
abundance: NA
v_gene: TRBV6-5
d_gene: NA
CDR3aa: CASSYELSKAEAFF
CDR3nt: TGTGCCAGCAGTTACGAGTTGAGCAAAGCAGAAGCTTTCTTT

j_gene: TRBJ2-3
abundance: many
v_gene: TRBV7-2
d_gene: TRBD2
CDR3aa: CASKAGFSTDTQYF
CDR3nt: TGTGCCAGCAAAGCGGGATTCAGCACAGATACGCAGTATTTT

j_gene: TRBJ2-3
abundance: many
v_gene: TRBV2
d_gene: NA
CDR3aa: CASSESGNTDTQYF
CDR3nt: TGTGCCAGCAGTGAAAGCGGAAACACAGATACGCAGTATTTT

j_gene: TRBJ1-3
abundance: many
v_gene: TRBV4-2
d_gene: NA
CDR3aa: CASSQSRGSGNTIYF
CDR3nt: TGTGCCAGCAGCCAGAGCAGAGGATCTGGAAACACCATATATTTT

j_gene: TRBJ1-2
abundance: NA
v_gene: TRBV20-1
d_gene: TRBD1
CDR3aa: CSARTGNYGYTF
CDR3nt: TGCAGTGCCCGGACAGGCAACTATGGCTACACCTTC

j_gene: TRBJ2-7
abundance: many
v_gene: TRBV12-3/TRBV12-4
d_gene: NA
CDR3aa: CASSSYTHREQYF
CDR3nt: TGTGCCAGCAGTTCGTACACACATCGGGAGCAGTACTTC

j_gene: TRBJ2-6
abundance: many
v_gene: TRBV6-2/TRBV6-3
d_gene: TRBD1
CDR3aa: CASSYERPIRDRVTGANVLTF
CDR3nt: TGTGCCAGCAGTTACGAACGTCCTATTAGGGACAGGGTGACTGGGGCCAACGTCCTGACTTTC